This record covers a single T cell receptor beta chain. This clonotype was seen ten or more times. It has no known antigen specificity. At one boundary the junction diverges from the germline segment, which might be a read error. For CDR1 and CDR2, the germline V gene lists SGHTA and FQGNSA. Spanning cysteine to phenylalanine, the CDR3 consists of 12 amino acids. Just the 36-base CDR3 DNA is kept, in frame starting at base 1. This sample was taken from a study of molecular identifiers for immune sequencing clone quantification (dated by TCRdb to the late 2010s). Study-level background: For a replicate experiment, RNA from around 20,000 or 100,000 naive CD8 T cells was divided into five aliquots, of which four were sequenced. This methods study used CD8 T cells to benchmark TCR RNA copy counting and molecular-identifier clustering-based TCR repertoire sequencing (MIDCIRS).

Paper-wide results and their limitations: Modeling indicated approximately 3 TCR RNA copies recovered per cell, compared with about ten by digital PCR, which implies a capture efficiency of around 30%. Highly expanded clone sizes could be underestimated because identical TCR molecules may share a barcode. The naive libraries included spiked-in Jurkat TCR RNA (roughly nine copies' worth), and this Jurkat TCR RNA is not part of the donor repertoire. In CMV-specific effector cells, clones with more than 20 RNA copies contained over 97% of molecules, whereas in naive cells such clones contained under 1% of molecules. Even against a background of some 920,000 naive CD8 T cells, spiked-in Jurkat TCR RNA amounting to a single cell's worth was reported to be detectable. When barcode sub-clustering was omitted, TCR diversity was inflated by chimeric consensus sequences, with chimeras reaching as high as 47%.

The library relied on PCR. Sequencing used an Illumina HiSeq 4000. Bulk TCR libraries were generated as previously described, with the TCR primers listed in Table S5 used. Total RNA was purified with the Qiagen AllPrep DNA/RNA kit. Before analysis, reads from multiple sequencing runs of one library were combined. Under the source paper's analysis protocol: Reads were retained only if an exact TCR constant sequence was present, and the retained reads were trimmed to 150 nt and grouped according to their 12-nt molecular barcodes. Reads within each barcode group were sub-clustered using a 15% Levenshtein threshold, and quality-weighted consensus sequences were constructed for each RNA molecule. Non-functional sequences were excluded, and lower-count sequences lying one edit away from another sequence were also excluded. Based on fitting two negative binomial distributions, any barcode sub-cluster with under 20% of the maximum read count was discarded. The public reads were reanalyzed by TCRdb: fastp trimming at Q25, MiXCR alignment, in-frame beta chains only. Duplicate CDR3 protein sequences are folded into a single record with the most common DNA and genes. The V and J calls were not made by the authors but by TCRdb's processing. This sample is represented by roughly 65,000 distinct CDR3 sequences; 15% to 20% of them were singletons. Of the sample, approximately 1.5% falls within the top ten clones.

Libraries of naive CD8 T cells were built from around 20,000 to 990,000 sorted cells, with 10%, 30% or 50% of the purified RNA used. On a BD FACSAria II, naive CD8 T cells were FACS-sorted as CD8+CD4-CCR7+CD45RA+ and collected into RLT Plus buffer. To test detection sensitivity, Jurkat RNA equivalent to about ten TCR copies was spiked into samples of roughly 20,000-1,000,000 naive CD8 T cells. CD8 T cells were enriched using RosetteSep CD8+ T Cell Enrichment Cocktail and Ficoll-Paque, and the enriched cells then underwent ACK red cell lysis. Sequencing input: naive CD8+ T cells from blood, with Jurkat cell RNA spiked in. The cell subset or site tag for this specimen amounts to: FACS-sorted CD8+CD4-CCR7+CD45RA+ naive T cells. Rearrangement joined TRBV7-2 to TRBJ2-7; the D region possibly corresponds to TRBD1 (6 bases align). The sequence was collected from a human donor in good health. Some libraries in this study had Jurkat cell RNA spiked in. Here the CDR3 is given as CASNLGGYEQYF. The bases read TGTGCCAGCAACTTAGGGGGTTACGAGCAGTACTTC.